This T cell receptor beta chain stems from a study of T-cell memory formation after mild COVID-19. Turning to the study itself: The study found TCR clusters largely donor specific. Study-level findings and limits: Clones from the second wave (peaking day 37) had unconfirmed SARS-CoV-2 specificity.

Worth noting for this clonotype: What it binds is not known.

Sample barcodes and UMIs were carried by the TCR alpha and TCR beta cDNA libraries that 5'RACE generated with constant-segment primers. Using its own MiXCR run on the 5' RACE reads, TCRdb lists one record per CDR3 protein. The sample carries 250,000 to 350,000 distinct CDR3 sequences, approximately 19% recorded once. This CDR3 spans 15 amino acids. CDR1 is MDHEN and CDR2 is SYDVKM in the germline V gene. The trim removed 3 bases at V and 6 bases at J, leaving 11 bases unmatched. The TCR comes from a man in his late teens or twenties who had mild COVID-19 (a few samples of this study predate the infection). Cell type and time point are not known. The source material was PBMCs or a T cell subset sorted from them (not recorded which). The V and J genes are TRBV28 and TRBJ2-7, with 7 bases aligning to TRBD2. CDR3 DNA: TGTGCCAGCAGTTTGGGAGGGTCAATGGGACGCGAGCAGTACGTC. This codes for CASSLGGSMGREQYV.